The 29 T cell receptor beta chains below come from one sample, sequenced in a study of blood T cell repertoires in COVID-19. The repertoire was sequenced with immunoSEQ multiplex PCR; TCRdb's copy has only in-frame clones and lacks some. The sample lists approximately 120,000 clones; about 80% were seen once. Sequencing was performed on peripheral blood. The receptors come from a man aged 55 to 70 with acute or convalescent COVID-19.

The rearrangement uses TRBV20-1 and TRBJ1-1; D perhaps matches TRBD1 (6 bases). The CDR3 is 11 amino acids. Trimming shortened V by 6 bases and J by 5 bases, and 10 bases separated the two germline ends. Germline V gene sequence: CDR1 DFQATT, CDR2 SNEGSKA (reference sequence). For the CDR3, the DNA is TGCAGTGCGACAGGAGGTACTGAAGCTTTCTTT. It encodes CSATGGTEAFF.

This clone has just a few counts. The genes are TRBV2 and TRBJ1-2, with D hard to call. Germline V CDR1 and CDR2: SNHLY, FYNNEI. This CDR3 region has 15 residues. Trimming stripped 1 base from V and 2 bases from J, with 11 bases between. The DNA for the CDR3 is TGTGCCAGCAGTGAAGGAGGGATACTAAACTATGGCTACACCTTC. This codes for CASSEGGILNYGYTF.

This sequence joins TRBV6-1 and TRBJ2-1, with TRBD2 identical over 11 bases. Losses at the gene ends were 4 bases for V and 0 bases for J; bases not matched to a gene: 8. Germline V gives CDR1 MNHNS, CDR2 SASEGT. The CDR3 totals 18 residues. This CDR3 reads CASSVNSGRGSSYNEQFF. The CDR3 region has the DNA TGTGCCAGCAGTGTTAATAGCGGGAGGGGTAGCTCCTACAATGAGCAGTTCTTC.

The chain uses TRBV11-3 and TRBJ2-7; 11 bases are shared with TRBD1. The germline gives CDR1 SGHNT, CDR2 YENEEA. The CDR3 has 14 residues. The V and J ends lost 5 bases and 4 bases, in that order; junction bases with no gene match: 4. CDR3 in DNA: TGTGCCAGCAGCCCCGGGACAGGGGGATACGAGCAGTACTTC. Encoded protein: CASSPGTGGYEQYF. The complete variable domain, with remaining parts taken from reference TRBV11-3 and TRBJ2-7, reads EAGVVQSPRYKIIEKKQPVAFWCNPISGHNTLYWYLQNLGQGPELLIRYENEEAVDDSQLPKDRFSAERLKGVDSTLKIQPAELGDSAVYLCASSPGTGGYEQYFGPGTRLTVT.

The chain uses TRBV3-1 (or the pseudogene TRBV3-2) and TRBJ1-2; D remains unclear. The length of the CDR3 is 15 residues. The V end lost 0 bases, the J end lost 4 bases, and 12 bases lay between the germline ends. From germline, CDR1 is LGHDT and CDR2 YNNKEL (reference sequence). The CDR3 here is CASSQESSAAYGYTF. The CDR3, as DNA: TGTGCCAGCAGCCAAGAGTCCAGCGCCGCCTATGGCTACACCTTC.

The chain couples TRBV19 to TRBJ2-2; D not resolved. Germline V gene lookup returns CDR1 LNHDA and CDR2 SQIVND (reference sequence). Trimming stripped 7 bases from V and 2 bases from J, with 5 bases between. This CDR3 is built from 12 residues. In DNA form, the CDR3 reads TGTGCCAGTAATCAAAACACCGGGGAGCTGTTTTTT. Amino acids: CASNQNTGELFF. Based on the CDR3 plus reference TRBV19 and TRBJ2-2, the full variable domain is DGGITQSPKYLFRKEGQNVTLSCEQNLNHDAMYWYRQDPGQGLRLIYYSQIVNDFQKGDIAEGYSVSREKKESFPLTVTSAQKNPTAFYLCASNQNTGELFFGEGSRLTVL.

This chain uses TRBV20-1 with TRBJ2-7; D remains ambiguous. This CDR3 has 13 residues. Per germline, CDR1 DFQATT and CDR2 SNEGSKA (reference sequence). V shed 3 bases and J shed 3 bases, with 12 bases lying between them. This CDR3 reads CSASTPPRYEQYF. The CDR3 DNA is TGCAGTGCTAGTACCCCCCCGCGCTACGAGCAGTACTTC.

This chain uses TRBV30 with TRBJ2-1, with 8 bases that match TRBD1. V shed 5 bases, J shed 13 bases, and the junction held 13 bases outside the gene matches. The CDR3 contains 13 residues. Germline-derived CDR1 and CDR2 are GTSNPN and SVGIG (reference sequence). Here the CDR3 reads CAWEHAAQGGQFF. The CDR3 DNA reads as TGTGCCTGGGAACATGCGGCACAGGGGGGTCAGTTCTTC.

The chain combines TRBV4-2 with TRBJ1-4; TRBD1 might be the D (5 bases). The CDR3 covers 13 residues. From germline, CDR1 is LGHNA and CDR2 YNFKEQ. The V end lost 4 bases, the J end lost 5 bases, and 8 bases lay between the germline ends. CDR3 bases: TGTGCCAGCAGCCTAGGGGCCAATGAAAAACTGTTTTTT. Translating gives CASSLGANEKLFF.

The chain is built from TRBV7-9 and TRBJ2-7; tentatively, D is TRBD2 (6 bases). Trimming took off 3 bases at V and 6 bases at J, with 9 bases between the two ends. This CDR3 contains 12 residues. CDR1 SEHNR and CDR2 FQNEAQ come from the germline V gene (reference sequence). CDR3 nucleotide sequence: TGTGCCAGCAGCTTCGGACTACGCGAGCAGTACTTC. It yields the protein CASSFGLREQYF.

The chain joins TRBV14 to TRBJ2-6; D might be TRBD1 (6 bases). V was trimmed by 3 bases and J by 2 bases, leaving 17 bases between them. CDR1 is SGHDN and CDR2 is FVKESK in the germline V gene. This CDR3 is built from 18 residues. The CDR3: CASSQPARTVPGANVLTF. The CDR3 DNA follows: TGTGCCAGCAGCCAGCCGGCTAGGACAGTTCCTGGGGCCAACGTCCTGACTTTC.

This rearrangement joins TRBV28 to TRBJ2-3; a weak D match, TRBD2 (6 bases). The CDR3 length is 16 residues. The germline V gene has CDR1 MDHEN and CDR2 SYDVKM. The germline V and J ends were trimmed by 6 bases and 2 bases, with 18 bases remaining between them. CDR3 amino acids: CASSSLGRGVTDTQYF. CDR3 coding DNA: TGTGCCAGCAGCTCCCTCGGGCGGGGAGTCACAGATACGCAGTATTTT.

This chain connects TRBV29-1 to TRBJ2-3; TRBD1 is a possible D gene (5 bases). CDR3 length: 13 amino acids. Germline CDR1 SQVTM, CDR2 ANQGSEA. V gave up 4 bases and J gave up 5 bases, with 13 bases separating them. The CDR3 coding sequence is TGCAGCGTTGGGGCTGGACAAATAGATACGCAGTATTTT. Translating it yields CSVGAGQIDTQYF.

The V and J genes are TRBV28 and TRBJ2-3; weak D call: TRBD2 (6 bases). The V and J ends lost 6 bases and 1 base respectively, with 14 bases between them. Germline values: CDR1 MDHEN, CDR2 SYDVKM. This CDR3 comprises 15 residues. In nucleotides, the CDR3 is TGTGCCAGCAGCCGTGGCGCTAGCGGCACAGATACGCAGTATTTT. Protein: CASSRGASGTDTQYF.

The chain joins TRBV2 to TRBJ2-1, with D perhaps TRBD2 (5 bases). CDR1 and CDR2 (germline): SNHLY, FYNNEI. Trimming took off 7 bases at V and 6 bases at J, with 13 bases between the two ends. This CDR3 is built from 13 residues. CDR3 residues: CASTLLGANEQFF. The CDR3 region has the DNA TGTGCCAGCACATTACTAGGTGCCAATGAGCAGTTCTTC.

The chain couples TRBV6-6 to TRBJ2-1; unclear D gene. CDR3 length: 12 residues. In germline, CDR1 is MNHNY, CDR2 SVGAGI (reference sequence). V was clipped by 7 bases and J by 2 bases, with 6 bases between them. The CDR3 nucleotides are TGTGCCAGCATTGGGCCCTACAATGAGCAGTTCTTC. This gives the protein CASIGPYNEQFF.

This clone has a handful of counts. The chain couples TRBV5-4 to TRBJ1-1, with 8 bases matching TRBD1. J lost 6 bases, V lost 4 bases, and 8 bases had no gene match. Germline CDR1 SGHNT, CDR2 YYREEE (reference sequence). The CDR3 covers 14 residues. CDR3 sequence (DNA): TGTGCCAGCAGCCGTTCGACAGGGGCGGCTGAAGCTTTCTTT. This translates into CASSRSTGAAEAFF. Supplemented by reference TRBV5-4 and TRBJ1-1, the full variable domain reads ETGVTQSPTHLIKTRGQQVTLRCSSQSGHNTVSWYQQALGQGPQFIFQYYREEENGRGNFPPRFSGLQFPNYSSELNVNALELDDSALYLCASSRSTGAAEAFFGQGTRLTVV.

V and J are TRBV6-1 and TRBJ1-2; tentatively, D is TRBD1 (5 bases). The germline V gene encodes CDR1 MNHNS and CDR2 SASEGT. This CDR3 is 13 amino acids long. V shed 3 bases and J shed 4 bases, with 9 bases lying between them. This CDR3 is CASSEGGGYGYTF. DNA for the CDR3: TGTGCCAGCAGTGAGGGGGGGGGCTATGGCTACACCTTC.

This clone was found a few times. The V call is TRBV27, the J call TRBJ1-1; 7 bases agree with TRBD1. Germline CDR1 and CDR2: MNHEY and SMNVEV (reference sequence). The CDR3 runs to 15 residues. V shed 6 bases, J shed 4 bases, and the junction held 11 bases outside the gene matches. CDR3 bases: TGTGCCAGCAGGCGGATTGACAGGGCGGGCACTGAAGCTTTCTTT. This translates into CASRRIDRAGTEAFF.

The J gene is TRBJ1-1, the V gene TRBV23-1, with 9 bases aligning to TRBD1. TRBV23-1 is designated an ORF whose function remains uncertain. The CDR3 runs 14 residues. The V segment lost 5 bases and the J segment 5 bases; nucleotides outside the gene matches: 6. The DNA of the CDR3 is TGCGCCAGCAGTGCCGGACAGGGGATAACTGAAGCTTTCTTT. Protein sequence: CASSAGQGITEAFF.

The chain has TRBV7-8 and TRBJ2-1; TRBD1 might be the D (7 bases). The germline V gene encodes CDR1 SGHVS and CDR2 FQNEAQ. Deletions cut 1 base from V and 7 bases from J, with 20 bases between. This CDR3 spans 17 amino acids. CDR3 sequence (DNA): TGTGCCAGCAGCTTAGTAGGAGGGGGCGGTGGAAGGAATGAGCAGTTCTTC. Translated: CASSLVGGGGGRNEQFF.

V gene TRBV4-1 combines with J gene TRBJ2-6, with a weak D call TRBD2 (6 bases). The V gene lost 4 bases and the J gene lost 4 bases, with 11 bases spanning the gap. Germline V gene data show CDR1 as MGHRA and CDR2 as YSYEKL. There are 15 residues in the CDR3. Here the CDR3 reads CASSPGGAGANVLTF. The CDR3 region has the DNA TGCGCCAGCAGCCCCGGCGGGGCAGGGGCCAACGTCCTGACTTTC.

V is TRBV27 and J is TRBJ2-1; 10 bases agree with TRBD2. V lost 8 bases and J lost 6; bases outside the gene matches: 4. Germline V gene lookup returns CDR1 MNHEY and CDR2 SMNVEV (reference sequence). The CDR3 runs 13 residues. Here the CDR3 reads CASRTSGVNEQFF. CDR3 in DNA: TGTGCCAGCCGGACTAGCGGTGTCAATGAGCAGTTCTTC.

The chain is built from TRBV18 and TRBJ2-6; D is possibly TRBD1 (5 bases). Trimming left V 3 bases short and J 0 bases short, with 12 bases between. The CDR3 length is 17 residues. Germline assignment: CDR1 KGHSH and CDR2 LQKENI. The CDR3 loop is CASSPLGAVSGANVLTF. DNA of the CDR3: TGTGCCAGCTCACCCCTAGGGGCAGTCTCTGGGGCCAACGTCCTGACTTTC.

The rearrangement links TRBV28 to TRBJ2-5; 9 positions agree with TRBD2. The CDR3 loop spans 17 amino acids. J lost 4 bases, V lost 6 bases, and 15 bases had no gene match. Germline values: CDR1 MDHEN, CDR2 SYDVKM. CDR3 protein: CASSKTEAGGPSETQYF. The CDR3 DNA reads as TGTGCCAGCAGCAAAACGGAGGCGGGAGGGCCTTCAGAGACCCAGTACTTC.

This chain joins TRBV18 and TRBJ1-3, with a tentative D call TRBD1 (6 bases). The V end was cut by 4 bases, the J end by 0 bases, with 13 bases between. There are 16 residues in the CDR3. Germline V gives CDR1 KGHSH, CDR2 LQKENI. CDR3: CASSLSRGYSGNTIYF. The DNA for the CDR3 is TGTGCCAGCTCACTAAGCAGGGGCTACTCTGGAAACACCATATATTTT.

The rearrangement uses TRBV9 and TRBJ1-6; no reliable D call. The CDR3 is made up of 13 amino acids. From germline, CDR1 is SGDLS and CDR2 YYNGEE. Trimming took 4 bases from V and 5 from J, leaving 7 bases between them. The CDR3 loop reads CASSSRDNSPLHF. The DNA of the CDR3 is TGTGCCAGCAGCTCGCGAGATAATTCACCCCTCCACTTT.

Here the CDR3 DNA reads TGTGCCAGCAGTCTCGGACGGGGGGCTGAAGCTTTCTTT. This gives the protein CASSLGRGAEAFF. J is TRBJ1-1 and V is TRBV27; D is perhaps TRBD1 (5 bases). Germline V gene data show CDR1 as MNHEY and CDR2 as SMNVEV (reference sequence). The V end was cut by 5 bases, the J end by 6 bases, with 13 bases between. The CDR3 runs 13 residues.

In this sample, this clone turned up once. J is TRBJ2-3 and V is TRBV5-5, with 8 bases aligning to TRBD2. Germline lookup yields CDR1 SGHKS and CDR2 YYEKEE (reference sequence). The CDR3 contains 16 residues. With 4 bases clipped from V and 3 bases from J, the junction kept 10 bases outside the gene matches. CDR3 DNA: TGTGCCAGCAGCCCTCCGGCACTAGCGGTTACAGATACGCAGTATTTT. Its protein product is CASSPPALAVTDTQYF. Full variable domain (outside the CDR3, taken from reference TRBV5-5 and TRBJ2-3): DAGVTQSPTHLIKTRGQQVTLRCSPISGHKSVSWYQQVLGQGPQFIFQYYEKEERGRGNFPDRFSARQFPNYSSELNVNALLLGDSALYLCASSPPALAVTDTQYFGPGTRLTVL.